This TCR beta chain is from a study of T-cell reconstitution after alpha-beta-depleted transplantation in children (dated by TCRdb to about 2016). As for the study more broadly: The study quantitatively tracked T-cell immune reconstitution after TCRalphabeta/CD19-depleted allogeneic hematopoietic cell transplantation in children using TCR repertoire profiling.

This clonotype was found a few times. Its antigen target is currently unknown. Nothing much larger sits one base from this clone, and base qualities are not available. Measured from the cysteine to the phenylalanine, the CDR3 is 12 residues long. The kept DNA is CDR3 alone, 36 bases in frame from the first base. The junction shows trimming of 4 bases on V and 10 bases on J, and the gene matches do not reach 6 bases of it. The germline V gene (reference sequence) sets CDR1 to DFQATT and CDR2 to SNEGSKA. Taken with the paper, the label for treatment or condition translates to: allogeneic hematopoietic cell transplantation with graft depleted of TCRalphabeta T cells and CD19 B cells. Transplant recipients were children who received TCRalphabeta/CD19-depleted allogeneic hematopoietic cell grafts. Libraries were made using PCR. The data were produced on an Illumina HiSeq 2500. Molecular barcoding was employed in the preparation of TCR libraries, with unique molecular identifiers being used to normalize TCRbeta repertoire quantification. In TCRdb, the public reads were trimmed at Q25 with fastp and aligned with MiXCR, with productive beta chains retained. Duplicate CDR3 protein sequences are folded into a single record with the most common DNA and genes. A total of 550,000 to 800,000 distinct CDR3 sequences appear in this sample, less than 15% of them only once. 0.65% to 0.9% of the sample belongs to the ten largest clones.

General conclusions and limits of the study: The apparently early recovery of alphabetaT-cell counts about two months after transplant reportedly depended on only several hundred rapidly expanded clones that came from non-depleted graft cells. Over the following months the frequencies of hyperexpanded clones went down, and after one year T-cell counts and TCRbeta diversity were mostly credited to newly produced T cells. In some patients, the high TCRbeta diversity seen at day 60 was put down to recipient T cells and intrathymic progenitors that had survived conditioning.

This specimen was PBMCs, taken before TCRalphabeta/CD19-depleted stem cell transplant. This receptor was identified in a girl aged 2 to 9 with congenital amegakaryocytic thrombocytopenia, due to receive a stem cell transplant. The chain couples TRBV20-1 to TRBJ2-7, and TRBD1 aligns with 11 junction nucleotides. CDR3 sequence: CSATWTGGIQYF. The nucleotides read TGCAGTGCTACTTGGACAGGGGGCATCCAGTACTTC.